This entry lists 19 T cell receptor beta chains sequenced from one sample in a study of T-cell memory formation after mild COVID-19. TCRdb re-derived calls from the 5' RACE reads in MiXCR, one entry per CDR3 protein. This table has around 310,000 distinct CDR3 sequences, under 25% appearing once. Sequencing was performed on PBMCs or a T cell subset sorted from them (not recorded which). All receptors come from a man younger than 35 who had mild COVID-19 (a few samples of this study predate the infection). Cell type and time point are not known.

The chain combines TRBV25-1 with TRBJ1-5, with D unresolved. Between the trimmed V and J ends, which lost 3 bases and 2 bases, there was a span of 8 bases. The CDR3 runs to 14 residues. Per the germline V gene, CDR1 is MGHDK and CDR2 is SYGVNS. CDR3 nucleotide sequence: TGTGCCAGCAGTGATTCTGGGGGCAATCAGCCCCAGCATTTT. This translates into CASSDSGGNQPQHF.

The chain is built from TRBV4-1 and TRBJ1-2, with no clear D. This CDR3 is built from 14 residues. The germline gives CDR1 MGHRA, CDR2 YSYEKL. Trimming took 4 bases from V and 8 from J, leaving 17 bases between them. The chain's CDR3 is CASSLGFGVRGYTF. CDR3 nucleotide sequence: TGCGCCAGCAGCCTGGGGTTTGGGGTGCGGGGCTACACCTTC.

The chain combines TRBV7-9 with TRBJ2-1; tentatively, D is TRBD1 (6 bases). V lost 7 bases and J 8 bases, leaving 15 bases between the germline ends. This CDR3 comprises 13 residues. The V gene's germline CDR1 is SEHNR and CDR2 FQNEAQ (reference sequence). This CDR3 is CASMTGPVDEQFF. CDR3 nucleotide sequence: TGTGCCAGCATGACAGGTCCGGTTGATGAGCAGTTCTTC.

This clonotype appeared a few times. The chain links TRBV2 to TRBJ2-5, with 7 bases fitting TRBD1. Germline V gives CDR1 SNHLY, CDR2 FYNNEI. V trimming: 10 bases; J trimming: 5 bases; junction bases outside the gene matches: 16. This CDR3 is built from 15 residues. CDR3 protein: CATLTPTGSGETQYF. DNA for the CDR3: TGTGCCACCCTGACCCCGACAGGGTCCGGGGAGACCCAGTACTTC.

This clonotype was detected only a few times. The rearrangement uses TRBV20-1 and TRBJ1-2; the match to TRBD1 covers 8 bases. There are 16 residues in the CDR3. The junction had 6 bases not matched to a gene; V was cut back by 0 bases and J by 0 bases. Germline V gives CDR1 DFQATT, CDR2 SNEGSKA (reference sequence). In DNA, the CDR3 is TGCAGTGCTAGAGATCCTAGGACAGGGTCTAACTATGGCTACACCTTC. This sequence encodes CSARDPRTGSNYGYTF.

The chain joins TRBV7-8 to TRBJ2-5, with TRBD1 identical over 7 bases. CDR3 size: 14 residues. The V gene's germline CDR1 is SGHVS and CDR2 FQNEAQ. V shed 6 bases and J 3 bases; nucleotides not matched to a gene: 7. The CDR3 nucleotides are TGTGCCAGCAGTCTTAGGGGGCTAAAAGAGACCCAGTACTTC. Translated, it gives CASSLRGLKETQYF.

This clonotype was counted between two and nine times. J is TRBJ2-7 and V is TRBV28; 9 bases agree with TRBD1. This CDR3 is 15 amino acids long. Germline trimming cut 4 bases from V and 4 bases from J; bases unmatched to any gene: 8. Germline V CDR1 and CDR2: MDHEN, SYDVKM. The CDR3 sequence: CASSSARDRGYEQYV. CDR3 DNA: TGTGCCAGCAGTTCCGCCCGAGACAGGGGGTACGAGCAGTACGTC.

The V gene is TRBV9, the J gene TRBJ2-3; 14 nucleotides agree with TRBD2. The germline gives CDR1 SGDLS, CDR2 YYNGEE. V was pared by 4 bases and J by 6 bases, with 7 bases of the junction left unmatched. The CDR3 spans 16 residues. For the CDR3, the DNA is TGTGCCAGCAGCACCCGACTAGCGGGGGGGCAGGATACGCAGTATTTT. Amino acids: CASSTRLAGGQDTQYF. Full variable domain (missing parts from reference TRBV9 and TRBJ2-3): DSGVTQTPKHLITATGQRVTLRCSPRSGDLSVYWYQQSLDQGLQFLIQYYNGEERAKGNILERFSAQQFPDLHSELNLSSLELGDSALYFCASSTRLAGGQDTQYFGPGTRLTVL.

The table lists this clonotype with a few counts. CDR3 DNA sequence: TGTGCCAGCAGTCCCCAGACTGCAACTAATGAAAAACTGTTTTTT. This codes for CASSPQTATNEKLFF. V is TRBV6-5 and J is TRBJ1-4; D call uncertain. V was clipped by 5 bases and J by 0 bases, with 10 bases between them. This CDR3 is built from 15 residues. Looked up from germline, CDR1 is MNHEY and CDR2 is SVGAGI.

This rearrangement joins TRBV6-5 to TRBJ1-1; no reliable D call. V lost 2 bases, J lost 7 bases, and 11 bases lay in between. Germline values: CDR1 MNHEY, CDR2 SVGAGI. CDR3 length: 13 residues. In nucleotides, the CDR3 is TGTGCCAGCAGTTACGGGCCTTTCTTTGAAGCTTTCTTT. Translated: CASSYGPFFEAFF.

V usage is TRBV20-1 and J usage is TRBJ1-2; 8 bases agree with TRBD1. The junction had 10 bases not matched to a gene; V was cut back by 5 bases and J by 5 bases. Germline CDR1 and CDR2: DFQATT and SNEGSKA (reference sequence). This CDR3 comprises 14 residues. The CDR3 DNA reads TGCAGTGCTCTCGGAGCAGGGGGCAATTATGGCTACACCTTC. Translated, it gives CSALGAGGNYGYTF.

This chain joins TRBV18 and TRBJ2-3; 15 bases fit TRBD2. With 1 base clipped from V and 0 bases from J, the junction kept 8 bases outside the gene matches. Germline assignment: CDR1 KGHSH and CDR2 LQKENI. The CDR3 has 20 residues. The CDR3 DNA reads TGTGCCAGCTCACCACTCGGACTAGCGGGGGGGATAACTAGCACAGATACGCAGTATTTT. It is translated as CASSPLGLAGGITSTDTQYF.

This clonotype was detected only a few times. This rearrangement joins TRBV6-1 to TRBJ1-5; D gene unclear. The germline gives CDR1 MNHNS, CDR2 SASEGT. The V and J ends lost 4 bases and 7 bases respectively, with 14 bases between them. The CDR3 is 14 residues long. CDR3 loop: CASSVRPINQPQHF. The CDR3 nucleotides read TGTGCCAGCAGTGTAAGGCCTATTAACCAGCCCCAGCATTTT.

This clonotype has a handful of counts. The chain recombines TRBV7-2 with TRBJ2-7; TRBD1 might be the D (7 bases). V lost 5 bases to trimming and J lost 9 bases, with 11 bases between them. The CDR3 is 11 residues long. The germline V gene encodes CDR1 SGHTA and CDR2 FQGNSA. CDR3 nucleotides: TGTGCCAGCAGCCGACAGGGAGGGCAGTACGTC. Translated: CASSRQGGQYV.

The chain carries TRBV2 and TRBJ2-1, with D unclear. Looked up from germline, CDR1 is SNHLY and CDR2 is FYNNEI. This CDR3 is built from 13 residues. Trimming removed 6 bases at V and 4 bases at J, with 10 bases between. CDR3 sequence reads: CASSDDGYNEQFF. The CDR3 DNA sequence: TGTGCCAGCAGCGATGACGGGTACAATGAGCAGTTCTTC.

This clonotype was recorded a few times. This rearrangement joins TRBV9 to TRBJ2-1, with unresolved D. The length of the CDR3 is 14 residues. CDR1 and CDR2 (germline): SGDLS, YYNGEE. The V gene lost 4 bases and the J gene lost 7 bases, with 15 bases spanning the gap. CDR3: CASSPPRLRNEQFF. The CDR3 DNA reads TGTGCCAGCAGCCCGCCACGTCTAAGGAATGAGCAGTTCTTC.

This clonotype was counted a few times. The chain carries TRBV12-3 or TRBV12-4 and TRBJ2-5, with a weak D call TRBD2 (5 bases). V shed 5 bases and J shed 4 bases, with 17 bases lying between them. This CDR3 is built from 15 residues. The DNA of the CDR3 is TGTGCCAGCAGTGCCGAAACCGGGGTAGGAGAGACCCAGTACTTC. It translates to CASSAETGVGETQYF.

The chain uses TRBV5-5 and TRBJ1-3; a possible D gene is TRBD1 (5 bases). The CDR3 runs 14 residues. The V and J ends lost 4 bases and 4 bases respectively, with 12 bases between them. Germline-derived CDR1 and CDR2 are SGHKS and YYEKEE (reference sequence). The CDR3 region has the DNA TGTGCCAGCAGCCGCAGGGAGGCCGGAAACACCATATATTTT. This gives the protein CASSRREAGNTIYF.

In its sample, this clonotype was seen a few times. The V gene is TRBV7-9, the J gene TRBJ1-6, with 7 bases lining up with TRBD1. The CDR3 runs 14 residues. The V and J ends lost 4 bases and 13 bases, in that order; junction bases with no gene match: 10. Looked up from germline, CDR1 is SEHNR and CDR2 is FQNEAQ (reference sequence). The CDR3 spells CASSSAGQRSPLHF. The CDR3 coding sequence is TGTGCCAGCAGCTCAGCGGGACAGCGATCGCCCCTCCACTTT.